These T cell receptor beta chains were read from a single sample in a study of human T cells and chemical hapten exposure. TCRdb re-called the RACE reads with MiXCR, one entry per CDR3 protein. The sample comprises roughly 100,000 distinct CDR3 sequences, approximately 11% of which are singletons, and roughly 3.5% rests with the top ten. The sequencing used whole blood, collected in connection with sensitization to the hapten diphenylcyclopropenone (DPC). The source is a woman aged 40 to 49 with alopecia areata. Some clones in this sample may be carry-over from other donors' samples. CDR3s include the opening cysteine and the closing phenylalanine or tryptophan. D genes are given only for firm matches. The size of a clone is reported for some rows only, either as once, few or many, or as a class for expanded clones.

D gene	clone size	V gene	J gene	CDR3 protein	CDR3 DNA
NA	many	TRBV12-3/TRBV12-4	TRBJ2-3	CASSPAPGRGPSDTQYF	TGTGCCAGCAGTCCGGCCCCCGGGCGGGGGCCATCAGATACGCAGTATTTT
TRBD2	many	TRBV18	TRBJ2-7	CASSQGTSTYEQYF	TGTGCCAGCTCACAGGGGACTAGCACGTACGAGCAGTACTTC
TRBD1	NA	TRBV6-1	TRBJ1-1	CASTWLGQGATEAFF	TGTGCCAGCACCTGGCTGGGACAGGGGGCCACTGAAGCTTTCTTT
NA	NA	TRBV19	TRBJ2-3	CASSIPGRSTDTQYF	TGTGCCAGTAGTATCCCGGGTCGCAGCACAGATACGCAGTATTTT
TRBD1	many	TRBV7-9	TRBJ2-1	CASSSRQGGDNEQFF	TGTGCCAGCAGCTCTCGACAGGGTGGAGACAATGAGCAGTTCTTC
NA	many	TRBV20-1	TRBJ2-1	CSARPRGLQYNEQFF	TGCAGTGCTAGACCCAGGGGACTACAGTACAATGAGCAGTTCTTC
TRBD2	NA	TRBV11-2	TRBJ2-7	CASSLARGETYEQYF	TGTGCCAGCAGCTTAGCCCGGGGGGAAACCTACGAGCAGTACTTC
TRBD2	few	TRBV19	TRBJ2-1	CASSNWTSGRFF	TGTGCCAGTAGTAATTGGACTAGCGGCCGGTTCTTC
NA	many	TRBV6-2/TRBV6-3	TRBJ1-1	CASSYSQPGPSITIRGFF	TGTGCCAGCAGTTACTCCCAGCCCGGGCCCTCCATAACAATCCGGGGTTTCTTT
TRBD2	NA	TRBV20-1	TRBJ2-1	CSAQLSGRYNEQFF	TGCAGTGCCCAACTAAGCGGGAGATATAATGAGCAGTTCTTC
NA	once	TRBV12-3/TRBV12-4	TRBJ2-2	CASSFEAGELFF	TGTGCCAGCAGTTTTGAGGCCGGGGAGCTGTTTTTT
NA	many	TRBV7-2	TRBJ2-1	CASSLIADPGRNEQFF	TGTGCCAGCAGCCTAATCGCGGACCCGGGACGCAATGAGCAGTTCTTC
NA	NA	TRBV7-9	TRBJ2-1	CASSLGSPPRNEQFF	TGTGCCAGCAGCTTAGGATCTCCGCCTCGGAATGAGCAGTTCTTC
NA	many	TRBV30	TRBJ1-2	CAWRAPGSRGYTF	TGTGCCTGGAGGGCACCGGGAAGTAGGGGCTACACCTTC
NA	many	TRBV4-2	TRBJ2-3	CASSQDPPSGVSTDTQYF	TGTGCCAGCAGCCAAGACCCCCCGTCGGGGGTGAGCACAGATACGCAGTATTTT
NA	NA	TRBV20-1	TRBJ2-7	CSARPVGSHEQYF	TGCAGTGCTAGGCCTGTAGGGAGCCACGAGCAGTACTTC
NA	NA	TRBV7-9	TRBJ1-6	CASSLGENSPLHF	TGTGCCAGCAGCTTGGGGGAAAATTCACCCCTCCACTTT
NA	many	TRBV20-1	TRBJ1-3	CSARDTSSGNTIYF	TGCAGTGCAAGGGACACCTCCTCTGGAAACACCATATATTTT
TRBD1	NA	TRBV6-6	TRBJ1-2	CASSYPTGGGQGGAGYTF	TGTGCCAGCAGTTACCCAACTGGTGGGGGACAGGGCGGCGCTGGCTACACCTTC
TRBD1	many	TRBV29-1	TRBJ1-1	CSADRGPGTEAFF	TGCAGCGCGGACAGGGGGCCGGGGACTGAAGCTTTCTTT
TRBD1	many	TRBV7-8	TRBJ1-5	CASSLAVQGGHSNQPQHF	TGTGCCAGCAGCTTAGCGGTCCAGGGGGGACATAGCAATCAGCCCCAGCATTTT
NA	many	TRBV4-2	TRBJ1-1	CASSQDGGWGGKSEAFF	TGTGCCAGCAGCCAAGATGGGGGCTGGGGTGGGAAGTCTGAAGCTTTCTTT
NA	few	TRBV4-2	TRBJ1-2	CASSPRHDGNYGYTF	TGTGCCAGCAGCCCCCGCCACGACGGGAACTATGGCTACACCTTC
NA	many	TRBV5-1	TRBJ2-3	CASSLPTDTQYF	TGCGCCAGCAGCTTACCCACAGATACGCAGTATTTT
TRBD1	NA	TRBV5-1	TRBJ2-7	CASSLAGQGSSYEQYF	TGCGCCAGCAGCTTGGCGGGACAGGGGAGCTCCTACGAGCAGTACTTC
NA	NA	TRBV4-2	TRBJ1-2	CASSQGHYGYTF	TGTGCCAGCAGCCAAGGTCACTATGGCTACACCTTC
NA	many	TRBV19	TRBJ1-1	CASSLPGTSGAFF	TGTGCCAGTAGTCTCCCCGGGACCTCGGGTGCTTTCTTT
NA	NA	TRBV12-5	TRBJ2-1	CASGLDGGHYNEQFF	TGTGCTAGTGGTTTAGACGGCGGGCATTACAATGAGCAGTTCTTC
NA	many	TRBV30	TRBJ1-5	CAWATAINQPQHF	TGTGCCTGGGCCACAGCGATCAATCAGCCCCAGCATTTT
TRBD1	few	TRBV30	TRBJ1-2	CASASSGGGSYTF	TGTGCCTCTGCGAGTTCAGGGGGTGGTAGCTACACCTTC
NA	few	TRBV5-6	TRBJ2-1	CASSLSSEPPHEQFF	TGTGCCAGCAGCTTAAGTAGCGAACCCCCCCATGAGCAGTTCTTC
NA	NA	TRBV2	TRBJ1-1	CASNIRQTNTEAFF	TGTGCCAGCAACATCCGACAGACGAACACTGAAGCTTTCTTT
NA	NA	TRBV30	TRBJ1-1	CAWTPGPGTEAFF	TGTGCCTGGACCCCGGGGCCGGGGACTGAAGCTTTCTTT
TRBD1	many	TRBV10-3	TRBJ1-5	CAISAGGSGNQPQHF	TGTGCCATCAGTGCAGGGGGCAGCGGCAATCAGCCCCAGCATTTT
TRBD1	NA	TRBV5-1	TRBJ2-5	CASSPPAGTGDETQYF	TGCGCCAGCAGCCCACCCGCCGGGACAGGGGACGAGACCCAGTACTTC
TRBD1	few	TRBV7-2	TRBJ2-5	CASSPRQGTETQYF	TGTGCCAGCAGCCCCAGACAGGGGACAGAGACCCAGTACTTC
TRBD2	few	TRBV30	TRBJ2-6	CAWTSGQVSGANVLTF	TGTGCCTGGACTAGCGGGCAGGTATCTGGGGCCAACGTCCTGACTTTC
NA	NA	TRBV29-1	TRBJ2-5	CSVEGGPQETQYF	TGCAGCGTTGAAGGGGGCCCACAAGAGACCCAGTACTTC
NA	few	TRBV6-2/TRBV6-3	TRBJ1-4	CASSSVRGPLSGEKLFF	TGTGCCAGCAGCTCTGTGAGGGGCCCGCTCTCTGGTGAAAAACTGTTTTTT
NA	few	TRBV28	TRBJ2-3	CASSPPTRADTQYF	TGTGCCAGCAGTCCACCCACACGGGCAGATACGCAGTATTTT
TRBD1	many	TRBV11-2	TRBJ2-1	CASSFNLQGNEQFF	TGTGCCAGCAGCTTCAATCTACAGGGGAATGAGCAGTTCTTC
NA	many	TRBV12-3/TRBV12-4	TRBJ2-3	CASTGAHRGDTQYF	TGTGCCAGCACAGGAGCGCACCGTGGAGATACGCAGTATTTT
TRBD2	NA	TRBV5-4	TRBJ2-3	CASSPGLAGAVTDTQYF	TGTGCCAGCAGCCCGGGACTAGCGGGAGCGGTCACAGATACGCAGTATTTT
NA	many	TRBV5-1	TRBJ1-1	CASSWGIRGTEAFF	TGCGCCAGCAGCTGGGGCATCCGGGGCACTGAAGCTTTCTTT
NA	many	TRBV11-3	TRBJ1-1	CASSSDGNTEAFF	TGTGCCAGCAGCTCCGACGGGAACACTGAAGCTTTCTTT
NA	many	TRBV6-6	TRBJ2-1	CASSKPAGNSYNEQFF	TGTGCCAGCAGTAAGCCTGCGGGGAACTCCTACAATGAGCAGTTCTTC
TRBD2	many	TRBV7-3	TRBJ2-1	CASSPPGLAGGPVFF	TGTGCCAGCAGCCCCCCGGGACTAGCGGGGGGGCCCGTGTTCTTC
NA	NA	TRBV4-1	TRBJ2-7	CASSQDLRGGAYF	TGCGCCAGCAGCCAAGATCTAAGAGGAGGGGCGTACTTC
TRBD1	NA	TRBV7-2	TRBJ2-1	CASSSHQGGPREQFF	TGTGCCAGCAGCTCCCACCAAGGGGGCCCTCGGGAGCAGTTCTTC
TRBD2	many	TRBV7-9	TRBJ2-1	CASSPPPSGRPNEQFF	TGTGCCAGCAGCCCCCCGCCTAGCGGGCGCCCCAATGAGCAGTTCTTC
NA	few	TRBV20-1	TRBJ2-7	CSASGPKSGSYEQYF	TGCAGTGCTAGTGGACCCAAGAGCGGCTCCTACGAGCAGTACTTC
NA	few	TRBV6-2/TRBV6-3	TRBJ1-2	CASSHGLYGYTF	TGTGCCAGCAGTCACGGATTGTATGGCTACACCTTC
TRBD1	NA	TRBV6-5	TRBJ1-2	CASSYYRGNYGYTF	TGTGCCAGCAGTTATTACAGGGGGAACTATGGCTACACCTTC
TRBD2	once	TRBV2	TRBJ2-5	CASSTGLAAETQYF	TGTGCCAGCAGTACGGGACTAGCAGCCGAGACCCAGTACTTC
NA	NA	TRBV5-1	TRBJ2-5	CASSWETGSEETQYF	TGCGCCAGCAGCTGGGAGACAGGCTCTGAAGAGACCCAGTACTTC